The present T cell receptor beta chain was sequenced within a study of blood T cell repertoires in COVID-19. Data came from immunoSEQ multiplex PCR; TCRdb stores just in-frame clones and leaves some out. The sample gives under 250,000 clones, over 75% of which show up once; roughly 3.5% is in the top ten. CDR3 length equals 16 residues. Germline CDR1 reads SEHNR; CDR2 reads FQNEAQ (reference sequence). The J segment lost 4 bases and the V segment lost 5 bases, leaving 9 bases of the junction unmatched. What was sequenced was PBMCs or T cells enriched from blood (not recorded which). The sequence was collected from a woman aged 55-75 years who had recovered from COVID-19. This chain uses TRBV7-9 with TRBJ1-5, with 9 bases fitting TRBD1. CDR3 DNA: TGTGCCAGCAGCCCTGAACGGGACAGGGATAATCAGCCCCAGCATTTT. Encoded protein: CASSPERDRDNQPQHF. Drawing the rest from reference TRBV7-9 and TRBJ1-5, the complete variable domain is DTGVSQNPRHKITKRGQNVTFRCDPISEHNRLYWYRQTLGQGPEFLTYFQNEAQLEKSRLLSDRFSAERPKGSFSTLEIQRTEQGDSAMYLCASSPERDRDNQPQHFGDGTRLSIL.